Listed here are 10 T cell receptor beta chains from one sample, sequenced in a study of T cell responses to AZD1222 COVID-19 vaccine. TCRdb keeps only in-frame clones here, not all; method: immunoSEQ multiplex PCR. Of approximately 90,000 clones listed, roughly nine tenths are singletons. This specimen consisted of peripheral blood, obtained on day 0 of AZD1222 vaccination. The source of these receptors is an adult in good health.

The chain has TRBV3-1 (or the pseudogene TRBV3-2) and TRBJ1-2, with D perhaps matching TRBD1 (5 bases). V lost 3 bases and J lost 4, with 15 bases in between. Germline-derived CDR1 and CDR2 are LGHDT and YNNKEL (reference sequence). The CDR3 is made up of 15 amino acids. As DNA, the CDR3 is TGTGCCAGCAGCCATGGCGGGCCCGGGGGCTATGGCTACACCTTC. Translation: CASSHGGPGGYGYTF.

The chain uses TRBV9 and TRBJ2-5; 7 bases map to TRBD2. The junction had 9 bases not matched to a gene; V was cut back by 2 bases and J by 5 bases. Per germline, CDR1 SGDLS and CDR2 YYNGEE. The CDR3 runs 15 residues. The CDR3 region has the DNA TGTGCCAGCAGCGTGCGGGGGACCGGAACGGAGACCCAGTACTTC. Translated: CASSVRGTGTETQYF.

CDR3 amino acids: CASSSSNRGLGETQYF. The DNA of the CDR3 is TGTGCCAGCAGCTCCAGTAACAGGGGGCTCGGGGAGACCCAGTACTTC. The chain joins TRBV11-2 to TRBJ2-5, with 9 nucleotides matching TRBD1. CDR3 length: 16 amino acids. From germline, CDR1 is SGHAT and CDR2 FQNNGV. Trimming took 4 bases from V and 5 from J; bases not matched to a gene: 11. The full variable domain, rest sourced from reference TRBV11-2 and TRBJ2-5, is EAGVAQSPRYKIIEKRQSVAFWCNPISGHATLYWYQQILGQGPKLLIQFQNNGVVDDSQLPKDRFSAERLKGVDSTLKIQPAKLEDSAVYLCASSSSNRGLGETQYFGPGTRLLVL.

The chain uses TRBV5-1 and TRBJ1-6; unclear D gene. Germline loops: CDR1 SGHRS, CDR2 YFSETQ. This CDR3 is 16 amino acids long. V gave up 4 bases and J gave up 1 base, with 12 bases separating them. The CDR3 reads CASSPRTLSYNSPLHF. The CDR3 nucleotides read TGCGCCAGCAGCCCCAGGACCCTGTCCTATAATTCACCCCTCCACTTT. Looking up the rest from reference TRBV5-1 and TRBJ1-6 gives the full variable domain: KAGVTQTPRYLIKTRGQQVTLSCSPISGHRSVSWYQQTPGQGLQFLFEYFSETQRNKGNFPGRFSGRQFSNSRSEMNVSTLELGDSALYLCASSPRTLSYNSPLHFGNGTRLTVT.

Here the CDR3 DNA reads TGTGCCAGCAGCTACGAAGGGACAGGGGGCATTCATGGCTACACCTTC. Translating it yields CASSYEGTGGIHGYTF. This sequence joins TRBV11-2 and TRBJ1-2; 12 nucleotides match TRBD1. The trim removed 4 bases at V and 6 bases at J, leaving 9 bases unmatched. CDR1 is SGHAT, CDR2 FQNNGV, per germline. This CDR3 is built from 16 residues. Together with reference TRBV11-2 and TRBJ1-2, the CDR3 gives the full variable domain: EAGVAQSPRYKIIEKRQSVAFWCNPISGHATLYWYQQILGQGPKLLIQFQNNGVVDDSQLPKDRFSAERLKGVDSTLKIQPAKLEDSAVYLCASSYEGTGGIHGYTFGSGTRLTVV.

This clone appeared once. The J gene is TRBJ1-1, the V gene TRBV10-2; the D is unclear. CDR1 is WSHSY, CDR2 SAAADI, per germline. Trimming shortened V by 3 bases and J by 2 bases, and 7 bases separated the two germline ends. The CDR3 has 13 residues. In DNA form, the CDR3 reads TGCGCCAGCAGTGACGGCACAAACACTGAAGCTTTCTTT. Encoded protein: CASSDGTNTEAFF.

This rearrangement joins TRBV10-2 to TRBJ2-7, with 9 bases lining up with TRBD1. This CDR3 comprises 15 residues. CDR1 and CDR2 (germline): WSHSY, SAAADI. The V segment lost 2 bases and the J segment 3 bases; nucleotides outside the gene matches: 5. This chain's CDR3 is CASSEVGQGFYEQYF. As DNA, the CDR3 is TGCGCCAGCAGTGAGGTCGGACAGGGGTTCTACGAGCAGTACTTC.

V and J are TRBV10-2 and TRBJ1-1; no clear D. The germline V gene encodes CDR1 WSHSY and CDR2 SAAADI. V was cut by 8 bases and J by 2 bases, with 15 bases left in between. There are 14 residues in the CDR3. The CDR3 coding sequence is TGCGCCAGCTCCTGGGTCGGGAGTAACACTGAAGCTTTCTTT. The encoded protein is CASSWVGSNTEAFF.

J is TRBJ1-6 and V is TRBV3-1 (or the pseudogene TRBV3-2), with 8 bases matching TRBD1. V lost 3 bases to trimming and J lost 0 bases; unmatched junction nucleotides: 4. The germline CDR1 and CDR2 sequences are LGHDT and YNNKEL (reference sequence). The CDR3 sequence is 17 residues long. The CDR3 DNA reads as TGTGCCAGCAGCCACACAGGGGGTCCCTCCTATAATTCACCCCTCCACTTT. The encoded protein is CASSHTGGPSYNSPLHF.

The chain links TRBV5-4 to TRBJ1-1, with no clear D. V lost 1 base to trimming and J lost 1 base, with 5 bases between them. Per the germline V gene, CDR1 is SGHNT and CDR2 is YYREEE (reference sequence). The CDR3 length is 13 residues. The CDR3 protein is CASSLTQNTEAFF. The CDR3 nucleotides are TGTGCCAGCAGCTTGACCCAGAACACTGAAGCTTTCTTT.